This T cell receptor beta chain was obtained from a study of blood T cell repertoires in COVID-19. Clinical histories supplied by participants themselves formed the basis of cohort assignment. The ends were cut back, 0 bases at V and 7 bases at J, with 13 bases in the middle. CDR3 length equals 14 residues. CDR1 and CDR2 from the germline V gene are LGHNA and YSLEER. The table came from immunoSEQ multiplex PCR; TCRdb's copy has only in-frame clones and leaves some out. This sample has 290,000 or so clones, with around 90% found just once. The TCR was taken from a woman in her 30s who had recovered from COVID-19. The chain links TRBV4-3 to TRBJ2-7; D may be TRBD2 (6 bases). Sequenced sample: PBMCs or T cells enriched from blood (not recorded which). The chain's CDR3 is CASSQDGQAGEQYF. CDR3 nucleotide sequence: TGCGCCAGCAGCCAAGACGGCCAGGCGGGGGAGCAGTACTTC.